This T cell receptor (beta chain) derives from a study of cytomegalovirus exposure and HLA in healthy donors. General study results and limits: Despite most TCR sequences being rare, some public TCRs occurred in many donors. In a later analysis, parvovirus B19, influenza, CMV and Epstein-Barr virus appeared linked to several top co-occurrence clusters. Presence/absence analyses treated sequencing depth as roughly uniform across donors.

The PCR employed 60 Vbeta primers together with 13 Jbeta primers. Sequencing was performed with immunoSEQ multiplex PCR; in TCRdb, only in-frame clones are kept and a portion is missing. The sample contains around 120,000 clones, under 90% of which appear only once. Per the germline V gene, CDR1 is SNHLY and CDR2 is FYNNEI. The J segment lost 4 bases and the V segment lost 8 bases, leaving 9 bases of the junction unmatched. CDR3 length: 15 amino acids. Concerning this clone: Its antigen is currently unknown.

Sequencing was carried out using PBMCs. V is TRBV2 and J is TRBJ1-3; 9 nucleotides agree with TRBD1. The clonotype originates from a man younger than 35 in good health and CMV-seronegative. CDR3 bases: TGTGCCAGCCAGGGAACAGGGGGCTCAGGAAACACCATATATTTT. The encoded protein is CASQGTGGSGNTIYF.